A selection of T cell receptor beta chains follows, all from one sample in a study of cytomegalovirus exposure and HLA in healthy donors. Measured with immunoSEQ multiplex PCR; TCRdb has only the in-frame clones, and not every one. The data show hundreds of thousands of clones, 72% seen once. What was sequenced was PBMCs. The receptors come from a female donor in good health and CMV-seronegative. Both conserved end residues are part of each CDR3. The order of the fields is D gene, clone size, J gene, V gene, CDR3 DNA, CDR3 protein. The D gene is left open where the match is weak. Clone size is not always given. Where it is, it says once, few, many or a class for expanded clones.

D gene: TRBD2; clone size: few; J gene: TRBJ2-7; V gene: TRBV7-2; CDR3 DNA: TGTGCCAGCAGCTTAGATTCGGGAGGGTTATACGAGCAGTACTTC; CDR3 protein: CASSLDSGGLYEQYF
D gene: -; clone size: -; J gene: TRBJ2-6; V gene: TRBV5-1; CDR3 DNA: TGCGCCAGCAGCTTGGAGACAGTGAACTCTGGGGCCAACGTCCTGACTTTC; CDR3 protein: CASSLETVNSGANVLTF
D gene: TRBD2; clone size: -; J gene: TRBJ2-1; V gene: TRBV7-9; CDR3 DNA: TGTGCCAGCGAGGTCGGGGGACTAGCAGTGAATGAGCAGTTCTTC; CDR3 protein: CASEVGGLAVNEQFF
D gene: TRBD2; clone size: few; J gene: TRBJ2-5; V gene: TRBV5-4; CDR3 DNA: TGTGCCAGCAGCCTGGTTGGACTAGCTCGTTCCCAAGAGACCCAGTACTTC; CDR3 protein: CASSLVGLARSQETQYF
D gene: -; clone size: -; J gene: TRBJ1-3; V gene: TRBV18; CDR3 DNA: TGTGCCAGCTCACCTTCGGACGGGAACGCTGGTGACACCATATATTTT; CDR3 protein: CASSPSDGNAGDTIYF
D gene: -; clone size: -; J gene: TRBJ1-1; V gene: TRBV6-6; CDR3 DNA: TGTGCCAGCAGTTACTCAGCAGGGAACACTGAAGCTTTCTTT; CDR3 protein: CASSYSAGNTEAFF
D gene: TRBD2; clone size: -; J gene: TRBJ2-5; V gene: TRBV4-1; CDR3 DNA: TGCGCCAGCAGCCAAGGCCAAAATCTCATGTGGCGGGAGAGCCAGTACTTC; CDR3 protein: CASSQGQNLMWRESQYF
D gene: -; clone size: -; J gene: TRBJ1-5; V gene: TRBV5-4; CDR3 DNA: TGTGCCAGCAGCCCCCACGTGAGGGGGAGTAAAAATCAGCCCCAGCATTTT; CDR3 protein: CASSPHVRGSKNQPQHF
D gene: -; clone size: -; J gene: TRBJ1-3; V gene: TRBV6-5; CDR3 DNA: TGTGCCAGCAGGTCGACCGGGACTGCTGGAAACACCATATATTTT; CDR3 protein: CASRSTGTAGNTIYF
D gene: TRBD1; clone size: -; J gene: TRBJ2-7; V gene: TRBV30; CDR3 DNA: TGTGCCTGGAGTGGATGGACAGGGACCTACGAGCAGTACTTC; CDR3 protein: CAWSGWTGTYEQYF
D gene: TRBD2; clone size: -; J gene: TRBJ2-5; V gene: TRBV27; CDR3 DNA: TGTGCCAGCAGTTTCCTAGCGGGAGGGCCGAACGAGACCCAGTACTTC; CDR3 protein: CASSFLAGGPNETQYF
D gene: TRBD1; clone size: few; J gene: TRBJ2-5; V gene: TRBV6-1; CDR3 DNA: TGTGCCAGCAGGCCCGGGACAGTCCAAGAGACCCAGTACTTC; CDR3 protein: CASRPGTVQETQYF
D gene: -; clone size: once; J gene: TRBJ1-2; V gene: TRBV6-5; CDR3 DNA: TGTGCCAGCAGCCAAGCGTCGGGGGGACTCTATGGCTACACCTTC; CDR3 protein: CASSQASGGLYGYTF
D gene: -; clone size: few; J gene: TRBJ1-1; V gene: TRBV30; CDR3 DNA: TGTGCCTGGACGAGGGGGTTCAACACTGAAGCTTTCTTT; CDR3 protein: CAWTRGFNTEAFF
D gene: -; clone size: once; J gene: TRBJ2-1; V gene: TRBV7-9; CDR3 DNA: TGTGCCAGCAGCTTACAGGATAGCTCCTACAATGAGCAGTTCTTC; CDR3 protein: CASSLQDSSYNEQFF
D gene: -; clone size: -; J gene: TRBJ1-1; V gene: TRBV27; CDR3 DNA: TGTGCCAGCAGTCTGACAAGGAACACTGAAGCTTTCTTT; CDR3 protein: CASSLTRNTEAFF
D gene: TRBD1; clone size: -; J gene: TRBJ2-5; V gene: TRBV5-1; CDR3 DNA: TGCGCCAGCAGCACGGGACAGGAGCAAGAGACCCAGTACTTC; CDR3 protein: CASSTGQEQETQYF
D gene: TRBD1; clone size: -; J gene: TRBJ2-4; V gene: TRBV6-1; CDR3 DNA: TGTGCCAGCAGACATACCGGGACAGCAAAAAACATTCAGTACTTC; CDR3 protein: CASRHTGTAKNIQYF
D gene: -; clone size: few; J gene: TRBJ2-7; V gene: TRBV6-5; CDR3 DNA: TGTGCCAGCAGTTACGAACTGGGGGGATCCTACGAGCAGTACTTC; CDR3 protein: CASSYELGGSYEQYF